Below are 20 T cell receptor beta chains sequenced from a single sample in a study of blood T cell repertoires in COVID-19. Profiled with immunoSEQ multiplex PCR; TCRdb holds only in-frame clones, not every one. Altogether 100,000 to 150,000 clones are present, about four fifths being singletons, with the ten largest covering over 1.1%. Sequencing was performed on peripheral blood. The source is a man aged 60 to 75 with acute or convalescent COVID-19.

The DNA for the CDR3 is TGTGCCAGCAGCGGACTAGCGGGATATACCGGGGAGCTGTTTTTT. It is translated as CASSGLAGYTGELFF. V usage is TRBV6-6 and J usage is TRBJ2-2, with 12 bases matching TRBD2. The CDR3 extends over 15 amino acids. Germline-derived CDR1 and CDR2 are MNHNY and SVGAGI (reference sequence). The V segment lost 6 bases and the J segment 5 bases; nucleotides outside the gene matches: 4.

The genes are TRBV6-9 and TRBJ1-1; D unresolved. The ends were cut back, 0 bases at V and 1 base at J, with 12 bases in the middle. Germline lookup yields CDR1 MNHGY and CDR2 SVAAGI. The CDR3 totals 16 residues. The CDR3 reads CASSYSCAEKNTEAFF. Here the CDR3 DNA reads TGTGCCAGCAGTTATTCGTGTGCAGAAAAGAACACTGAAGCTTTCTTT.

This clone occurred once. The rearrangement links TRBV2 to TRBJ1-5; no clear D. Trimming pared 6 bases from V and 2 bases from J, leaving 14 bases between. Per germline, CDR1 SNHLY and CDR2 FYNNEI. The CDR3 runs 15 residues. The DNA of the CDR3 is TGTGCCAGCAGGGTCAGGACGGGAGGCAATCAGCCCCAGCATTTT. Translation: CASRVRTGGNQPQHF.

The CDR3 DNA reads TGTGCCACCAGTGACCCTACAGAGTTTGGGGCCAACGTCCTGACTTTC. Translated: CATSDPTEFGANVLTF. The J gene is TRBJ2-6, the V gene TRBV24-1, with D unresolved. This CDR3 has 16 residues. Trimming cost V 4 bases and J 3 bases, with 12 bases left between them. The germline V gene has CDR1 KGHDR and CDR2 SFDVKD.

This sequence joins TRBV7-9 and TRBJ2-5; 9 positions match TRBD1. Trimming at V came to 2 bases and at J to 8 bases, leaving 6 bases not matched to a gene. The length of the CDR3 is 14 residues. Germline V gives CDR1 SEHNR, CDR2 FQNEAQ (reference sequence). The CDR3 sequence: CASSLLGQGHTQYF. In DNA, the CDR3 is TGTGCCAGCAGCTTACTGGGACAGGGCCACACCCAGTACTTC.

The rearrangement joins TRBV3-1 (or the pseudogene TRBV3-2) to TRBJ1-2; tentatively, D is TRBD1 (6 bases). V lost 4 bases to trimming and J lost 5 bases, with 14 bases between them. This CDR3 is 14 amino acids long. Germline V lookup: CDR1 LGHDT, CDR2 YNNKEL (reference sequence). The CDR3 DNA reads as TGTGCCAGCAGCCCTATCACAGGGCTTTATGGCTACACCTTC. As protein: CASSPITGLYGYTF.

This rearrangement joins TRBV5-1 to TRBJ1-6; D is possibly TRBD1 (5 bases). Germline CDR1 is SGHRS and CDR2 is YFSETQ. The ends were cut back, 0 bases at V and 5 bases at J, with 12 bases in the middle. The CDR3 is 16 amino acids. The CDR3 sequence: CASSLVAQGHNSPLHF. The CDR3 DNA reads as TGCGCCAGCAGCTTGGTGGCTCAGGGCCATAATTCACCCCTCCACTTT. Supplemented by reference TRBV5-1 and TRBJ1-6, the full variable domain reads KAGVTQTPRYLIKTRGQQVTLSCSPISGHRSVSWYQQTPGQGLQFLFEYFSETQRNKGNFPGRFSGRQFSNSRSEMNVSTLELGDSALYLCASSLVAQGHNSPLHFGNGTRLTVT.

Remarks on this clone: Other DNA sequences from this sample encode an identical CDR3 as well. The gene calls are TRBV9 and TRBJ2-7; possibly TRBD1 for D (6 bases). CDR1 SGDLS and CDR2 YYNGEE come from the germline V gene. The CDR3 is made up of 14 amino acids. V lost 2 bases and J 2 bases, leaving 11 bases between the germline ends. The CDR3 nucleotides are TGTGCCAGCAGCGTTGGACAGCGGACCTACGAGCAGTACTTC. It specifies CASSVGQRTYEQYF.

CDR3 nucleotides: TGCAGTGCTAGCCCTCAAGAGACCCAGTACTTC. It encodes CSASPQETQYF. This chain joins TRBV20-1 and TRBJ2-5; D remains unclear. The CDR3 consists of 11 residues. V was pared by 3 bases and J by 2 bases, with 4 bases between. Germline CDR1 and CDR2: DFQATT and SNEGSKA (reference sequence).

This clone was observed a handful of times. The chain couples TRBV27 to TRBJ2-7; possible D gene TRBD1, 6 bases. Germline V CDR1 and CDR2: MNHEY, SMNVEV (reference sequence). The CDR3 runs to 12 residues. Trimming shortened V by 6 bases and J by 4 bases, and 10 bases separated the two germline ends. CDR3 coding DNA: TGTGCCAGCAGATATACAGGGTACGAGCAGTACTTC. This codes for CASRYTGYEQYF.

The chain carries TRBV30 and TRBJ1-1; D possibly corresponds to TRBD1 (5 bases). The germline CDR1 and CDR2 sequences are GTSNPN and SVGIG (reference sequence). The CDR3 is made up of 11 amino acids. V was cut by 8 bases and J by 1 base, with 8 bases left in between. CDR3 coding DNA: TGTGCCGGGGGGAGGAACACTGAAGCTTTCTTT. Its protein product is CAGGRNTEAFF. Drawing the rest from reference TRBV30 and TRBJ1-1, the complete variable domain is SQTIHQWPATLVQPVGSPLSLECTVEGTSNPNLYWYRQAAGRGLQLLFYSVGIGQISSEVPQNLSASRPQDRQFILSSKKLLLSDSGFYLCAGGRNTEAFFGQGTRLTVV.

This clone occurred a few times. The V and J genes are TRBV28 and TRBJ2-3; TRBD2 aligns across 10 bases. This CDR3 spans 14 amino acids. Germline V gene sequence: CDR1 MDHEN, CDR2 SYDVKM. V shed 8 bases, J shed 5 bases, and the junction held 7 bases outside the gene matches. CDR3: CASEAGGPGDTQYF. CDR3 coding DNA: TGTGCCAGCGAAGCGGGAGGGCCCGGAGATACGCAGTATTTT.

The rearrangement joins TRBV12-3 or TRBV12-4 to TRBJ2-1; maybe TRBD2 (6 bases). The CDR3 spans 13 residues. Between the trimmed V and J ends, which lost 11 bases and 0 bases, there was a span of 11 bases. CDR3 sequence (DNA): TGTGCCGTGGGGAGGAGCTCCTACAATGAGCAGTTCTTC. It codes for CAVGRSSYNEQFF.

The rearrangement joins TRBV24-1 to TRBJ2-2; D is unclear. Trimming took off 4 bases at V and 9 bases at J, with 8 bases between the two ends. Germline lookup yields CDR1 KGHDR and CDR2 SFDVKD. The CDR3 is 12 residues long. DNA for the CDR3: TGTGCCACCAGTGACCCCGTCCGGGAGCTGTTTTTT. Its protein product is CATSDPVRELFF.

With respect to this clone: Other nucleotide sequences in the sample specify the same CDR3. The CDR3 DNA reads TGTGCCAGCAGCGTAAGCGGGAGCTCCTACAATGAGCAGTTCTTC. Protein: CASSVSGSSYNEQFF. The chain links TRBV9 to TRBJ2-1; TRBD2 aligns across 8 bases. In germline, CDR1 is SGDLS, CDR2 YYNGEE. The CDR3 runs 15 residues. J was trimmed by 0 bases and V by 1 base; bases with no gene match: 0.

J is TRBJ2-6 and V is TRBV18, with TRBD1 identical over 11 bases. The CDR3 consists of 18 residues. V lost 5 bases, J lost 1 base, and 7 bases stayed unmatched. Germline assignment: CDR1 KGHSH and CDR2 LQKENI. This CDR3 is CASSLLGQGESGANVLTF. The CDR3 DNA reads TGTGCCAGCTCATTGCTGGGACAGGGGGAATCTGGGGCCAACGTCCTGACTTTC.

The V gene is TRBV5-1, the J gene TRBJ2-7, with TRBD2 as a possible D gene (5 bases). The CDR3 runs to 16 residues. From germline, CDR1 is SGHRS and CDR2 YFSETQ. V lost 0 bases and J 6 bases, leaving 19 bases between the germline ends. CDR3 DNA sequence: TGCGCCAGCAGCTTGGCCCTAGGGCAGGTTGGAGGCGAGCAGTACTTC. This codes for CASSLALGQVGGEQYF. The entire variable domain, with the rest obtained from reference TRBV5-1 and TRBJ2-7, is as follows: KAGVTQTPRYLIKTRGQQVTLSCSPISGHRSVSWYQQTPGQGLQFLFEYFSETQRNKGNFPGRFSGRQFSNSRSEMNVSTLELGDSALYLCASSLALGQVGGEQYFGPGTRLTVT.

This clone has a handful of counts. The V gene is TRBV18, the J gene TRBJ2-1; TRBD2 agrees at 8 bases. The CDR3 extends over 16 amino acids. CDR1 and CDR2 from the germline V gene are KGHSH and LQKENI. J lost 1 base, V lost 4 bases, and 6 bases had no gene match. Here the CDR3 DNA reads TGTGCCAGCTCACTAACAGCGGGAGTTTCCTACAATGAGCAGTTCTTC. Encoded protein: CASSLTAGVSYNEQFF.

Here the CDR3 reads CASSYRQGSNQPQHF. The CDR3 DNA follows: TGTGCCAGCAGCTATAGACAGGGGAGCAATCAGCCCCAGCATTTT. The chain employs TRBV5-6 and TRBJ1-5; 8 positions agree with TRBD1. The trim removed 3 bases at V and 1 base at J, leaving 3 bases unmatched. The length of the CDR3 is 15 residues. Germline assignment: CDR1 SGHDT and CDR2 YYEEEE.

This chain connects TRBV10-2 to TRBJ1-5; D remains unclear. Trimming shortened V by 3 bases and J by 0 bases, and 9 bases separated the two germline ends. CDR3 length: 15 amino acids. Germline assignment: CDR1 WSHSY and CDR2 SAAADI. The CDR3 region is CASSDAQASNQPQHF. The CDR3 DNA is TGCGCCAGCAGTGACGCGCAGGCTAGCAATCAGCCCCAGCATTTT.